The 32 T cell receptor beta chains reported below all come from one sample, sequenced in a study of shared clonotypes between healthy human individuals. Only in-frame clones appear in the TCRdb table, and some are missing; sequencing was by immunoSEQ multiplex PCR. Among 2 million to 2.5 million clones, about 90% were seen once, and the ten largest hold more than 0.35%. Sequences were obtained from naive CD4+ T cells from PBMCs. The subset: CD45RA+ positively selected. These receptors came from a man between 18 and 35 years old in good health. Some clones in this sample may be carry-over from other donors' samples.

This chain links TRBV28 with TRBJ2-1, with 9 bases identical to TRBD1. Trimming at V came to 5 bases and at J to 3 bases, leaving 11 bases not matched to a gene. The CDR3 is 17 residues long. Germline CDR1 MDHEN, CDR2 SYDVKM. This CDR3 reads CASSPSHLDRGYNEQFF. In DNA, the CDR3 is TGTGCCAGCAGTCCCTCCCATTTGGACAGGGGCTACAATGAGCAGTTCTTC.

This chain connects TRBV11-1 to TRBJ2-1; tentatively, D is TRBD1 (6 bases). Trimming took off 5 bases at V and 5 bases at J, with 16 bases between the two ends. There are 15 residues in the CDR3. Germline V gene sequence: CDR1 SGHAT, CDR2 FQDESV (reference sequence). The CDR3 sequence is CASSRAGTRNNEQFF. The DNA for the CDR3 is TGTGCCAGCAGCCGAGCCGGGACAAGAAACAATGAGCAGTTCTTC.

The gene calls are TRBV5-1 and TRBJ2-1; D not certain. This CDR3 has 13 residues. V lost 3 bases and J lost 9, with 13 bases in between. CDR1 is SGHRS and CDR2 is YFSETQ in the germline V gene. CDR3 sequence (DNA): TGCGCCAGCAGCTCCTCCCCGGGTGGTGAGCAGTTCTTC. Protein product: CASSSSPGGEQFF.

This chain links TRBV5-1 with TRBJ2-7; D possibly matches TRBD1 or TRBD2 (5 bases each). V lost 0 bases and J lost 0, with 16 bases in between. The CDR3 is 17 amino acids. From germline, CDR1 is SGHRS and CDR2 YFSETQ. The CDR3: CASSLEPGRLGSYEQYF. In DNA form, the CDR3 reads TGCGCCAGCAGCTTGGAGCCAGGGAGATTAGGCTCCTACGAGCAGTACTTC.

The chain carries TRBV28 and TRBJ1-4, with D possibly TRBD1 on 6 matching bases. This CDR3 is 15 amino acids long. V was cut by 3 bases and J by 5 bases, with 13 bases left in between. CDR1 is MDHEN, CDR2 SYDVKM, per germline. CDR3 bases: TGTGCCAGCAGTTTCCACGGAGGGGGAAATGAAAAACTGTTTTTT. It codes for CASSFHGGGNEKLFF.

V and J are TRBV7-9 and TRBJ2-7; TRBD2 matches at 12 bases. V shed 5 bases and J 3 bases; nucleotides not matched to a gene: 5. CDR1 SEHNR and CDR2 FQNEAQ come from the germline V gene (reference sequence). The CDR3 is 15 residues long. This chain's CDR3 is CASSAGLAGNYEQYF. CDR3 sequence (DNA): TGTGCCAGCAGCGCGGGACTAGCGGGTAACTACGAGCAGTACTTC. The full variable domain, rest sourced from reference TRBV7-9 and TRBJ2-7, is DTGVSQNPRHKITKRGQNVTFRCDPISEHNRLYWYRQTLGQGPEFLTYFQNEAQLEKSRLLSDRFSAERPKGSFSTLEIQRTEQGDSAMYLCASSAGLAGNYEQYFGPGTRLTVT.

V and J are TRBV11-1 and TRBJ2-7, with D hard to call. CDR3 length: 14 residues. V gave up 1 base and J gave up 2 bases, with 9 bases separating them. The V gene's germline CDR1 is SGHAT and CDR2 FQDESV (reference sequence). The CDR3 reads CASSLVGSPYEQYF. In DNA, the CDR3 is TGTGCCAGCAGCTTAGTTGGGTCCCCCTACGAGCAGTACTTC. Based on the CDR3 plus reference TRBV11-1 and TRBJ2-7, the full variable domain is EAEVAQSPRYKITEKSQAVAFWCDPISGHATLYWYRQILGQGPELLVQFQDESVVDDSQLPKDRFSAERLKGVDSTLKIQPAELGDSAMYLCASSLVGSPYEQYFGPGTRLTVT.

V gene TRBV9 combines with J gene TRBJ1-5; D is undetermined. This CDR3 comprises 14 residues. Trimming removed 0 bases from V and 10 bases from J, with 14 bases in between. CDR1 is SGDLS and CDR2 is YYNGEE in the germline V gene. The CDR3 DNA reads TGTGCCAGCAGCGTAGATGCACGCCGTCCCCCCCAGCATTTT. The encoded protein is CASSVDARRPPQHF.

The CDR3 DNA reads as TGTGCCAGCAGTGACGGGTTGGAGGGGCCCCAGCATTTT. This codes for CASSDGLEGPQHF. The rearrangement joins TRBV6-4 to TRBJ1-5, with unresolved D. CDR1 and CDR2 (germline): MRHNA, SNTAGT. The CDR3 extends over 13 amino acids. Trimming removed 2 bases from V and 9 bases from J, with 11 bases in between.

This clone appeared once. This chain links TRBV5-1 with TRBJ2-2, with 8 bases fitting TRBD1. Germline-derived CDR1 and CDR2 are SGHRS and YFSETQ. V lost 4 bases, J lost 6 bases, and 5 bases stayed unmatched. This CDR3 is 14 amino acids long. The CDR3 DNA is TGCGCCAGCAGCGAACAGGGGGTAGCCGGGGAGCTGTTTTTT. Encoded protein: CASSEQGVAGELFF.

In the case of this clone: In the same sample, other DNA sequences code for this CDR3. This chain connects TRBV5-1 to TRBJ2-1; perhaps TRBD2 as D (6 bases). V was shortened by 0 bases and J by 6 bases, with 7 bases between the two germline ends. The germline V gene has CDR1 SGHRS and CDR2 YFSETQ. The CDR3 is 13 residues long. The CDR3 reads CASSLAGGNEQFF. DNA of the CDR3: TGCGCCAGCAGCTTGGCCGGGGGCAATGAGCAGTTCTTC.

The chain employs TRBV27 and TRBJ2-1, with D perhaps matching TRBD1 (6 bases). This CDR3 comprises 13 residues. Trimming took off 9 bases at V and 1 base at J, with 10 bases between the two ends. The germline gives CDR1 MNHEY, CDR2 SMNVEV (reference sequence). CDR3 loop: CARRTESYNEQFF. Written as DNA, the CDR3 is TGTGCCAGAAGGACAGAGTCCTACAATGAGCAGTTCTTC.

The V gene is TRBV28, the J gene TRBJ1-3; a weak D match, TRBD1 (5 bases). Trimming removed 4 bases from V and 0 bases from J, with 10 bases in between. Germline lookup yields CDR1 MDHEN and CDR2 SYDVKM. CDR3 length equals 15 residues. The CDR3 sequence is CASSWAGTSGNTIYF. The CDR3 DNA sequence: TGTGCCAGCAGTTGGGCCGGGACCTCTGGAAACACCATATATTTT.

The chain has TRBV7-9 and TRBJ1-5; the D gene is possibly TRBD1 (5 bases). Trimming stripped 4 bases from V and 0 bases from J, with 7 bases between. The CDR3 has 14 amino acids. Germline lookup yields CDR1 SEHNR and CDR2 FQNEAQ (reference sequence). The CDR3 nucleotides read TGTGCCAGCAGCTCCAGGGCTAGCAATCAGCCCCAGCATTTT. It is translated as CASSSRASNQPQHF.

V and J are TRBV4-1 and TRBJ1-5; D ambiguous. CDR1 and CDR2 from the germline V gene are MGHRA and YSYEKL. V was pared by 2 bases and J by 2 bases, with 13 bases between. This CDR3 is 16 amino acids long. This chain's CDR3 is CASSQQVTEGNQPQHF. CDR3 sequence (DNA): TGCGCCAGCAGCCAACAAGTCACAGAAGGCAATCAGCCCCAGCATTTT.

The chain couples TRBV23-1 to TRBJ2-5, with 8 bases lining up with TRBD2. TRBV23-1 is an open reading frame whose function is uncertain. J was trimmed by 3 bases and V by 7 bases; bases with no gene match: 4. The CDR3 contains 13 residues. CDR3 sequence (DNA): TGCGCCAGCAAACCAGCGGGAGAAGAGACCCAGTACTTC. It specifies CASKPAGEETQYF.

The CDR3 here is CASSSLAWEQFF. The CDR3 region has the DNA TGTGCCAGCAGTTCATTAGCATGGGAGCAGTTCTTC. The chain employs TRBV28 and TRBJ2-1; the D is unclear. Trimming pared 4 bases from V and 10 bases from J, leaving 11 bases between. The V gene's germline CDR1 is MDHEN and CDR2 SYDVKM. The CDR3 sequence is 12 residues long.

On this clone itself: The sample holds other DNA sequences that translate to the same CDR3. This chain connects TRBV28 to TRBJ2-7; D gene unclear. Germline V gene lookup returns CDR1 MDHEN and CDR2 SYDVKM. Trimming removed 3 bases at V and 4 bases at J, with 4 bases between. CDR3 length: 11 amino acids. CDR3 nucleotides: TGTGCCAGCAGTTTGGCTTACGAGCAGTACTTC. It codes for CASSLAYEQYF.

This clone has only one observation. This chain's CDR3 is CASSRDLSTGNTIYF. CDR3 nucleotides: TGTGCCAGCTCACGGGACCTATCCACTGGAAACACCATATATTTT. This chain uses TRBV18 with TRBJ1-3; D might be TRBD1 (5 bases). The CDR3 runs to 15 residues. Germline CDR1 and CDR2: KGHSH and LQKENI. The ends were cut back, 4 bases at V and 2 bases at J, with 12 bases in the middle.

The chain's CDR3 is CAAGTVWGIDEQYF. The CDR3 DNA follows: TGTGCCGCGGGAACAGTCTGGGGCATTGACGAGCAGTACTTC. The chain links TRBV28 to TRBJ2-7; a weak D match, TRBD2 (6 bases). The CDR3 covers 14 residues. Trimming pared 11 bases from V and 5 bases from J, leaving 22 bases between. From germline, CDR1 is MDHEN and CDR2 SYDVKM.

The J gene is TRBJ2-7, the V gene TRBV6-5; TRBD2 agrees at 8 bases. Germline V gene sequence: CDR1 MNHEY, CDR2 SVGAGI. The V segment lost 6 bases and the J segment 6 bases; nucleotides outside the gene matches: 13. The CDR3 consists of 15 residues. This CDR3 is CASSPAGRAGSEQYF. The CDR3 nucleotides are TGTGCCAGCAGCCCGGCCGGGAGGGCGGGCAGCGAGCAGTACTTC.

V is TRBV7-2 and J is TRBJ2-7; no definite D call. The CDR3 covers 15 residues. Germline V gene sequence: CDR1 SGHTA, CDR2 FQGNSA. Deletions cut 7 bases from V and 0 bases from J, with 16 bases between. The DNA of the CDR3 is TGTGCCAGCACCCTTGCCGCGGCCGGCTCCTACGAGCAGTACTTC. It encodes CASTLAAAGSYEQYF.

The chain links TRBV19 to TRBJ2-3, with 7 bases matching TRBD1. The V and J ends lost 7 bases and 6 bases, in that order; junction bases with no gene match: 10. The CDR3 runs 14 residues. Germline values: CDR1 LNHDA, CDR2 SQIVND (reference sequence). The CDR3 loop reads CASNPDRARDTQYF. DNA for the CDR3: TGTGCCAGTAACCCTGACAGGGCCCGGGATACGCAGTATTTT.

This clone was seen once. V is TRBV5-4 and J is TRBJ1-5; the D is unclear. The V and J ends lost 4 bases and 2 bases respectively, with 4 bases between them. From germline, CDR1 is SGHNT and CDR2 YYREEE (reference sequence). The length of the CDR3 is 12 residues. The chain's CDR3 is CASSVGNQPQHF. The CDR3 DNA reads as TGTGCCAGCAGCGTGGGCAATCAGCCCCAGCATTTT.

As concerns this clone: This sample includes further DNA sequences coding for the same CDR3. The chain couples TRBV5-1 to TRBJ2-3; perhaps TRBD1 as D (5 bases). CDR1 and CDR2 (germline): SGHRS, YFSETQ. There are 14 residues in the CDR3. Trimming pared 0 bases from V and 6 bases from J, leaving 11 bases between. CDR3 DNA: TGCGCCAGCAGCTTGGGGCAGGGCTGGGATACGCAGTATTTT. It encodes CASSLGQGWDTQYF.

CDR3 coding DNA: TGTGCCAGCAGCTTACATCCTAGCGGACAAGAGACCCAGTACTTC. Protein: CASSLHPSGQETQYF. This chain uses TRBV7-9 with TRBJ2-5; TRBD2 aligns across 7 bases. The CDR3 length is 15 residues. CDR1 and CDR2 (germline): SEHNR, FQNEAQ (reference sequence). Trimming removed 2 bases from V and 2 bases from J; junction bases left unmatched: 5. Full variable domain (outside the CDR3, taken from reference TRBV7-9 and TRBJ2-5): DTGVSQNPRHKITKRGQNVTFRCDPISEHNRLYWYRQTLGQGPEFLTYFQNEAQLEKSRLLSDRFSAERPKGSFSTLEIQRTEQGDSAMYLCASSLHPSGQETQYFGPGTRLLVL.

The chain joins TRBV21-1 to TRBJ2-7; the table gives TRBD2 as D, unverified against the DNA. TRBV21-1 is deemed a pseudogene. CDR3 length: 11 residues. CDR3 amino acids: CAREGSYEQYF. As DNA, the CDR3 is TGTGCCAGGGAGGGGAGCTACGAGCAGTACTTC.

This chain joins TRBV28 and TRBJ2-4; D remains ambiguous. The germline V gene encodes CDR1 MDHEN and CDR2 SYDVKM. The CDR3 has 15 amino acids. V gave up 6 bases and J gave up 10 bases, with 22 bases separating them. The CDR3 reads CASRPQGIRTAIQYF. CDR3 coding DNA: TGTGCCAGCAGGCCCCAAGGAATACGAACCGCAATTCAGTACTTC. The complete variable domain, with remaining parts taken from reference TRBV28 and TRBJ2-4, reads DVKVTQSSRYLVKRTGEKVFLECVQDMDHENMFWYRQDPGLGLRLIYFSYDVKMKEKGDIPEGYSVSREKKERFSLILESASTNQTSMYLCASRPQGIRTAIQYFGAGTRLSVL.

This rearrangement joins TRBV9 to TRBJ2-1; TRBD1 matches at 8 bases. Germline CDR1 SGDLS, CDR2 YYNGEE. V trimming: 3 bases; J trimming: 6 bases; junction bases outside the gene matches: 2. The CDR3 loop spans 13 amino acids. The CDR3: CASSGGQGNEQFF. CDR3 nucleotide sequence: TGTGCCAGCAGCGGCGGACAGGGCAATGAGCAGTTCTTC.

This chain connects TRBV28 to TRBJ2-3; 9 nucleotides agree with TRBD2. In germline, CDR1 is MDHEN, CDR2 SYDVKM. The junction had 11 bases not matched to a gene; V was cut back by 4 bases and J by 3 bases. The CDR3 length is 17 residues. CDR3 residues: CASSSYPASGKTDTQYF. The CDR3 region has the DNA TGTGCCAGCAGTTCTTATCCGGCTAGCGGGAAAACAGATACGCAGTATTTT. Complete variable domain (other parts from reference TRBV28 and TRBJ2-3): DVKVTQSSRYLVKRTGEKVFLECVQDMDHENMFWYRQDPGLGLRLIYFSYDVKMKEKGDIPEGYSVSREKKERFSLILESASTNQTSMYLCASSSYPASGKTDTQYFGPGTRLTVL.

The CDR3 coding sequence is TGTGCCAGCAGTTACAATCGGGGGACAGGGGGAAACTACACCTTC. Translating it yields CASSYNRGTGGNYTF. The V and J genes are TRBV6-5 and TRBJ1-2, with 11 bases lining up with TRBD1. The CDR3 loop spans 15 amino acids. Germline V gene data show CDR1 as MNHEY and CDR2 as SVGAGI. The J segment lost 10 bases and the V segment lost 2 bases, leaving 9 bases of the junction unmatched.

This clone is a singleton in its sample. This chain connects TRBV5-1 to TRBJ1-5; tentatively, D is TRBD1 (6 bases). The germline V gene encodes CDR1 SGHRS and CDR2 YFSETQ. This CDR3 region has 15 residues. Trimming pared 4 bases from V and 5 bases from J, leaving 16 bases between. CDR3 sequence reads: CASSPLGGADQPQHF. The CDR3 DNA reads TGCGCCAGCAGCCCGTTGGGGGGGGCGGATCAGCCCCAGCATTTT. The entire variable domain, with the rest obtained from reference TRBV5-1 and TRBJ1-5, is as follows: KAGVTQTPRYLIKTRGQQVTLSCSPISGHRSVSWYQQTPGQGLQFLFEYFSETQRNKGNFPGRFSGRQFSNSRSEMNVSTLELGDSALYLCASSPLGGADQPQHFGDGTRLSIL.